Below, one TCR beta chain is given with its context. Its antigen remains unknown. This sample was included in a study of siplizumab effects on memory and regulatory T cells. Study observations and caveats: There appeared to be greater diversity in naive T cells than in memory cells, and naive T cells seemed major contributors to the alloresponse.

Assay used: immunoSEQ multiplex PCR; TCRdb lists only in-frame clones, some missing. The sample holds 92,000 or so clones, around 89% seen once. The source material was CD4+ T cells sorted from blood. This TCR was sampled from a human donor in good health.

CDR3 residues: CASSFFGGVQYEQFF. In nucleotides, the CDR3 is TGTGCCAGCAGCTTCTTCGGGGGCGTTCAGTATGAGCAGTTCTTC. The gene calls are TRBV7-8 and TRBJ2-1, with D possibly called TRBD1 or TRBD2 (6 bases each). This CDR3 contains 15 residues. V shed 3 bases and J shed 8 bases, with 17 bases lying between them. Looked up from germline, CDR1 is SGHVS and CDR2 is FQNEAQ.